Listed here are 20 T cell receptor beta chains from one sample, sequenced in a study of shared clonotypes between healthy human individuals. Assay used: immunoSEQ multiplex PCR; TCRdb lists only in-frame clones, some missing. The sample has approximately 2,000,000 clones; 85% to 95% are singletons. Sequences were obtained from naive CD4+ T cells from PBMCs. Subset here: CD45RA+ positively selected. Receptors originate from a man younger than 30 in good health. Some clones in this sample may be carry-over from other donors' samples.

The chain carries TRBV27 and TRBJ2-7; perhaps TRBD1 as D (6 bases). Germline CDR1 reads MNHEY; CDR2 reads SMNVEV (reference sequence). The length of the CDR3 is 15 residues. V was cut by 4 bases and J by 1 base, with 14 bases left in between. In DNA, the CDR3 is TGTGCCAGCAGTTCCCTCCGGGACATTTCCTACGAGCAGTACTTC. Translating it yields CASSSLRDISYEQYF.

With respect to this clone: The same CDR3 is also encoded by other DNA sequences in this sample. CDR3 sequence: CASSVGQGSYEQYF. CDR3 bases: TGTGCCAGCAGTGTGGGACAGGGCTCCTACGAGCAGTACTTC. This chain links TRBV2 with TRBJ2-7; 9 nucleotides line up with TRBD1. V trimming: 4 bases; J trimming: 0 bases; junction bases outside the gene matches: 1. CDR1 and CDR2 (germline): SNHLY, FYNNEI. The CDR3 sequence is 14 residues long.

The chain employs TRBV25-1 and TRBJ2-5; perhaps D is TRBD1 or TRBD2 (5 bases each). The CDR3 is made up of 14 amino acids. Looked up from germline, CDR1 is MGHDK and CDR2 is SYGVNS. V gave up 1 base and J gave up 2 bases, with 8 bases separating them. CDR3 amino acids: CASSESGRQETQYF. CDR3 nucleotides: TGTGCCAGCAGTGAATCGGGGCGGCAAGAGACCCAGTACTTC.

The gene calls are TRBV6-5 and TRBJ2-6; the D is unclear. The CDR3 is made up of 14 amino acids. V was pared by 5 bases and J by 0 bases, with 5 bases between. Germline CDR1 reads MNHEY; CDR2 reads SVGAGI. CDR3 nucleotides: TGTGCCAGCAGTCCCAGCTCTGGGGCCAACGTCCTGACTTTC. Translation: CASSPSSGANVLTF.

This chain links TRBV6-1 with TRBJ1-5; the D is unclear. The germline V gene encodes CDR1 MNHNS and CDR2 SASEGT. The CDR3 spans 13 residues. The V end was cut by 6 bases, the J end by 4 bases, with 10 bases between. CDR3 in DNA: TGTGCCAGCAGAATCAAGTGGAATCAGCCCCAGCATTTT. Translated, it gives CASRIKWNQPQHF.

The V and J genes are TRBV11-2 and TRBJ2-2; TRBD2 matches at 12 bases. The germline V gene has CDR1 SGHAT and CDR2 FQNNGV. The CDR3 is made up of 17 amino acids. J lost 12 bases, V lost 5 bases, and 16 bases had no gene match. CDR3 sequence reads: CASSPLAGGAKTSKLFF. CDR3 bases: TGTGCCAGCAGCCCCCTAGCGGGAGGGGCAAAAACGTCGAAGCTGTTTTTT. Complete variable domain (other parts from reference TRBV11-2 and TRBJ2-2): EAGVAQSPRYKIIEKRQSVAFWCNPISGHATLYWYQQILGQGPKLLIQFQNNGVVDDSQLPKDRFSAERLKGVDSTLKIQPAKLEDSAVYLCASSPLAGGAKTSKLFFGEGSRLTVL.

V gene TRBV6-1 combines with J gene TRBJ2-1, with TRBD2 matching over 9 bases. The J segment lost 0 bases and the V segment lost 2 bases, leaving 8 bases of the junction unmatched. Germline V gene sequence: CDR1 MNHNS, CDR2 SASEGT. The CDR3 length is 18 residues. The CDR3 coding sequence is TGTGCCAGCAGTGAAAGGGCTAGCGGGGTTAGCTCCTACAATGAGCAGTTCTTC. It encodes CASSERASGVSSYNEQFF.

Details on this clone: The sample holds other DNA sequences that translate to the same CDR3. V usage is TRBV9 and J usage is TRBJ2-3, with TRBD2 identical over 12 bases. The junction had 1 base not matched to a gene; V was cut back by 0 bases and J by 2 bases. The CDR3 length is 16 residues. Germline V gene lookup returns CDR1 SGDLS and CDR2 YYNGEE. The DNA for the CDR3 is TGTGCCAGCAGCGTAGGACTAGCGGGAGTCACAGATACGCAGTATTTT. Translating gives CASSVGLAGVTDTQYF.

Remarks on this clone: Additional DNA sequences in this sample encode the identical CDR3. The genes are TRBV5-8 and TRBJ1-5; no clear D gene. V lost 3 bases, J lost 3 bases, and 7 bases lay in between. Germline lookup yields CDR1 SGHTS and CDR2 YDEGEE. The CDR3 has 13 residues. The CDR3 DNA follows: TGTGCCAGCAGCTCGGGTCTCAATCAGCCCCAGCATTTT. This translates into CASSSGLNQPQHF.

This clone was recorded only once. The J gene is TRBJ2-5, the V gene TRBV5-4, with TRBD2 as a possible D gene (7 bases). V was pared by 6 bases and J by 5 bases, with 14 bases between. This CDR3 contains 13 residues. The germline CDR1 and CDR2 sequences are SGHNT and YYREEE (reference sequence). CDR3 amino acids: CASTLGGAETQYF. The CDR3 coding sequence is TGTGCCAGCACCTTAGGGGGGGCCGAGACCCAGTACTTC. Based on the CDR3 plus reference TRBV5-4 and TRBJ2-5, the full variable domain is ETGVTQSPTHLIKTRGQQVTLRCSSQSGHNTVSWYQQALGQGPQFIFQYYREEENGRGNFPPRFSGLQFPNYSSELNVNALELDDSALYLCASTLGGAETQYFGPGTRLLVL.

The V and J genes are TRBV9 and TRBJ2-3; 11 bases fit TRBD2. Germline CDR1 SGDLS, CDR2 YYNGEE. Losses at the gene ends were 4 bases for V and 4 bases for J; bases not matched to a gene: 14. The length of the CDR3 is 18 residues. The CDR3 DNA sequence: TGTGCCAGCAGCCCCCGCCCCACTAGCGGGAGTTTCCCAGATACGCAGTATTTT. Translation gives CASSPRPTSGSFPDTQYF.

As to this clone: Germline and junction disagree at one end, which may indicate a read error. Different DNA sequences within this sample yield the same CDR3. The chain recombines TRBV6-5 with TRBJ1-1; 8 bases fit TRBD1. The CDR3 sequence is 14 residues long. The germline V gene encodes CDR1 MNHEY and CDR2 SVGAGI. This CDR3 is CASRNDRGGTEAFF. The CDR3 DNA sequence: TGTGCCAGCAGGAACGACAGGGGAGGAACTGAGGCTTTCTTT.

CDR3 protein: CASSRDSNNYGYTF. The CDR3 DNA reads TGTGCCAGTAGTAGGGACAGTAACAACTATGGCTACACCTTC. The chain is built from TRBV19 and TRBJ1-2; TRBD1 matches at 7 bases. With V trimmed by 4 bases and J by 2 bases, 4 bases remained unmatched. This CDR3 contains 14 residues. Germline V gives CDR1 LNHDA, CDR2 SQIVND (reference sequence).

Here the CDR3 DNA reads TGTGCCACCGCAGTCTTTAGGGGCGCGACAGATACGCAGTATTTT. It translates to CATAVFRGATDTQYF. This rearrangement joins TRBV19 to TRBJ2-3, with D perhaps matching TRBD1 (5 bases). V lost 10 bases and J lost 3, with 20 bases in between. CDR3 length equals 15 residues. Germline V gives CDR1 LNHDA, CDR2 SQIVND (reference sequence).

The chain carries TRBV5-1 and TRBJ2-1; D remains unclear. Trimming left V 4 bases short and J 0 bases short, with 8 bases between. Germline CDR1 is SGHRS and CDR2 is YFSETQ. The CDR3 runs 14 residues. This CDR3 is CASSIEDSYNEQFF. As DNA, the CDR3 is TGCGCCAGCAGCATAGAGGACTCCTACAATGAGCAGTTCTTC.

The chain combines TRBV7-2 with TRBJ2-7; D is unclear. Germline V gene lookup returns CDR1 SGHTA and CDR2 FQGNSA. The V end was cut by 5 bases, the J end by 3 bases, with 14 bases between. This CDR3 spans 14 amino acids. The CDR3 bases are TGTGCCAGCAGCCCGGGCGGAAGAGACTACGAGCAGTACTTC. Translating gives CASSPGGRDYEQYF.

The chain recombines TRBV7-2 with TRBJ2-7; 9 nucleotides match TRBD1. The CDR3 spans 15 residues. V dropped 5 bases and J dropped 1; count of bases not matched to a gene: 6. Per germline, CDR1 SGHTA and CDR2 FQGNSA. The CDR3 DNA reads as TGTGCCAGCAGCACTCACAGGGGGCAATCCTACGAGCAGTACTTC. Its translation is CASSTHRGQSYEQYF.

The chain recombines TRBV7-3 with TRBJ2-7, with a tentative D call TRBD1 (5 bases). The germline CDR1 and CDR2 sequences are SGHTA and FQGTGA. Trimming took off 5 bases at V and 4 bases at J, with 15 bases between the two ends. This CDR3 has 14 residues. The CDR3 DNA is TGTGCCAGCAGCGACGTGGGGTCAGGGTACGAGCAGTACTTC. Translating gives CASSDVGSGYEQYF.

A note on this clone: Other DNA sequences within the sample encode an identical CDR3. This chain connects TRBV28 to TRBJ1-5; D ambiguous. This CDR3 spans 14 amino acids. Germline V gene data show CDR1 as MDHEN and CDR2 as SYDVKM. V gave up 6 bases and J gave up 3 bases, with 12 bases separating them. CDR3 DNA sequence: TGTGCCAGCAGGGGAGAGGGATACAATCAGCCCCAGCATTTT. As protein: CASRGEGYNQPQHF.

The rearrangement uses TRBV28 and TRBJ2-5; D unclear. V lost 5 bases, J lost 5 bases, and 18 bases lay in between. The germline V gene has CDR1 MDHEN and CDR2 SYDVKM. The length of the CDR3 is 15 residues. This chain's CDR3 is CASSPDFGWTETQYF. CDR3 DNA sequence: TGTGCCAGCAGTCCCGACTTTGGGTGGACGGAGACCCAGTACTTC. Full variable domain (missing parts from reference TRBV28 and TRBJ2-5): DVKVTQSSRYLVKRTGEKVFLECVQDMDHENMFWYRQDPGLGLRLIYFSYDVKMKEKGDIPEGYSVSREKKERFSLILESASTNQTSMYLCASSPDFGWTETQYFGPGTRLLVL.